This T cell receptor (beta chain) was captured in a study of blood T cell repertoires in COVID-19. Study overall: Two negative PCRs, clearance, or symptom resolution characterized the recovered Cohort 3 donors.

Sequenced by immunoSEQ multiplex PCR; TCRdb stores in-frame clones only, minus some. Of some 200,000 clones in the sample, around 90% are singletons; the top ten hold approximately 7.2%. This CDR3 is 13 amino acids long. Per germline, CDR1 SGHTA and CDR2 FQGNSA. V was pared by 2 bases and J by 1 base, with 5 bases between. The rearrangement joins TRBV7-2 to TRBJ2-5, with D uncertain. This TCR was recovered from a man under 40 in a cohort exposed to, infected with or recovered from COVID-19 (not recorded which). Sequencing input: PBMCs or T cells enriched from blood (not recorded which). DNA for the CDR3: TGTGCCAGCAGCTTAAGCCCCCAAGAGACCCAGTACTTC. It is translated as CASSLSPQETQYF.